This T cell receptor (beta chain) was captured in a study of T-cell reconstitution after alpha-beta-depleted transplantation in children. CDR1 LGHNA and CDR2 YNFKEQ come from the germline V gene. This CDR3 comprises 16 residues. Trimming pared 0 bases from V and 0 bases from J, leaving 9 bases between. Unique molecular identifiers were incorporated into the prepared TCRbeta library. TCRdb recomputed calls from the PCR reads with MiXCR, one row per CDR3 protein. The sample records a few hundred thousand distinct CDR3 sequences, over 40% being singletons. This receptor was identified in a girl aged 2 to 10 with aplastic anemia, due to receive a stem cell transplant. The chain combines TRBV4-2 with TRBJ1-3; D is uncertain. The starting material was PBMCs, obtained before TCRalphabeta/CD19-depleted stem cell transplant. The CDR3 DNA reads as TGTGCCAGCAGCCAAGAACTTGTTGACTCTGGAAACACCATATATTTT. Residues: CASSQELVDSGNTIYF.